The TCR beta chain described here comes from a study of OX40 agonist ivuxolimab in advanced cancers. Study background: Each patient was given ivuxolimab into a vein every 2 weeks, at 0.01 to 10 mg/kg. Dose-escalation cases comprised hepatocellular carcinoma, melanoma, renal cell or head and neck cancer. General study points: On average, a greater number of expanded clones characterised CD8+ T cells relative to CD4+.

People who had autoimmune disease history or systemic immunosuppression were excluded. For this clone: The antigen remains unidentified.

This table comes from immunoSEQ multiplex PCR, and its TCRdb copy is limited to in-frame clones, with some not included. The sample records approximately 100,000 clones, 80% to 90% being singletons. Germline-derived CDR1 and CDR2 are SGHTA and FQGNSA. This CDR3 has 15 residues. Trimming shortened V by 1 base and J by 3 bases, and 7 bases separated the two germline ends. Here the sequenced sample was CD4+ or CD8+ T cells sorted from blood, taken in a trial of the OX40 agonist ivuxolimab. The chain couples TRBV7-2 to TRBJ1-6, with a possible D match to TRBD1 (6 bases). The TCR sequence derives from an adult with an advanced solid tumor such as melanoma, head and neck, liver or kidney cancer. Here the CDR3 DNA reads TGTGCCAGCAGCTTAGAGGACAGCTATAATTCACCCCTCCACTTT. This sequence encodes CASSLEDSYNSPLHF.